A selection of T cell receptor beta chains follows, all from one sample in a study of Ad26.COV2.S vaccination and SARS-CoV-2 variants. Produced via immunoSEQ multiplex PCR; TCRdb's table is partial and in-frame only. The sample records more than 300,000 clones, about 86% being singletons. The sequences come from peripheral blood, collected in a trial of Ad26.COV2.S vaccine versus placebo. The receptors here all came from a person aged 18-60 years who received the Ad26.COV2.S COVID-19 vaccine or a placebo. Both conserved end residues are part of each CDR3.

V gene: TRBV5-1
J gene: TRBJ2-7
CDR3 protein: CASSLRQGEMAKQYF

V gene: TRBV7-9
J gene: TRBJ1-1
CDR3 protein: CASSLGLGTEAFF

V gene: TRBV19
J gene: TRBJ2-5
CDR3 protein: CATADLYQETQYF

V gene: TRBV4-1
J gene: TRBJ1-5
CDR3 protein: CASSQGTGGLRGNQPQHF

V gene: TRBV25-1
J gene: TRBJ1-2
CDR3 protein: CASMPLGKTGYTF

V gene: TRBV6-5
J gene: TRBJ1-5
CDR3 protein: CASSYSGQGGQPQHF

V gene: TRBV18
J gene: TRBJ1-2
CDR3 protein: CASSPQGQGDEYGYTF

V gene: TRBV6-5
J gene: TRBJ1-1
CDR3 protein: CASTRGANTEAFF

V gene: TRBV30
J gene: TRBJ2-1
CDR3 protein: CAWSGTNEQFF

V gene: TRBV18
J gene: TRBJ1-1
CDR3 protein: CASTRDSRAEAFF

V gene: TRBV3-1/TRBV3-2
J gene: TRBJ1-5
CDR3 protein: CASSPHGVLEPQHF

V gene: TRBV7-9
J gene: TRBJ1-6
CDR3 protein: CASSTTGYRSPLHF

V gene: TRBV6-5
J gene: TRBJ1-2
CDR3 protein: CASSYLPRQGSYGYTF

V gene: TRBV29-1
J gene: TRBJ1-2
CDR3 protein: CSVDRGQGASYTF

V gene: TRBV6-5
J gene: TRBJ1-1
CDR3 protein: CATTQGPLNTEAFF

V gene: TRBV18
J gene: TRBJ1-1
CDR3 protein: CASSQGLEAFF

V gene: TRBV3-1/TRBV3-2
J gene: TRBJ1-1
CDR3 protein: CASSDRTANTEAFF

V gene: TRBV13
J gene: TRBJ2-5
CDR3 protein: CASSLQAGTQYF

V gene: TRBV6-5
J gene: TRBJ2-7
CDR3 protein: CASKLDYEQYF

V gene: TRBV12-5
J gene: TRBJ2-1
CDR3 protein: CASGLGDRNNEQFF

V gene: TRBV7-9
J gene: TRBJ2-1
CDR3 protein: CASSLTGGAVNEQFF

V gene: TRBV5-1
J gene: TRBJ1-1
CDR3 protein: CASSLGGPGEEAFF

V gene: TRBV7-9
J gene: TRBJ1-2
CDR3 protein: CASAHKGARDYGYTF

V gene: TRBV3-1/TRBV3-2
J gene: TRBJ2-2
CDR3 protein: CASSHTGAIGELFF

V gene: TRBV24-1
J gene: TRBJ2-3
CDR3 protein: CATSSPLNRGQRDTQYF

V gene: TRBV2
J gene: TRBJ1-2
CDR3 protein: CASVNDRRYSGYTF

V gene: TRBV18
J gene: TRBJ1-1
CDR3 protein: CASSPGQENTEAFF

V gene: TRBV7-8
J gene: TRBJ1-1
CDR3 protein: CASSLAGVNTEAFF

V gene: TRBV6-2/TRBV6-3
J gene: TRBJ2-3
CDR3 protein: CASSYPQTSGVRPDTQYF

V gene: TRBV4-1
J gene: TRBJ1-6
CDR3 protein: CASSHPARGQGYNSPLHF

V gene: TRBV7-2
J gene: TRBJ1-1
CDR3 protein: CASSLLNAREAFF

V gene: TRBV3-1/TRBV3-2
J gene: TRBJ2-3
CDR3 protein: CASSPLGVEKTDTQYF

V gene: TRBV6-2/TRBV6-3
J gene: TRBJ1-6
CDR3 protein: CASSRGNNSPLHF

V gene: TRBV5-4
J gene: TRBJ1-1
CDR3 protein: CASSLPGKANTEAFF

V gene: TRBV5-1
J gene: TRBJ2-7
CDR3 protein: CASSTRQPYEQYF

V gene: TRBV6-6
J gene: TRBJ1-4
CDR3 protein: CASSYSEYDEKLFF

V gene: TRBV6-5
J gene: TRBJ1-2
CDR3 protein: CASSRDRFYGYTF

V gene: TRBV5-1
J gene: TRBJ2-5
CDR3 protein: CASSLQGAETQYF

V gene: TRBV7-8
J gene: TRBJ2-7
CDR3 protein: CASSLRLGSYEQYF

V gene: TRBV25-1
J gene: TRBJ1-1
CDR3 protein: CASRRGANTEAFF

V gene: TRBV5-1
J gene: TRBJ1-1
CDR3 protein: CASSRFPGNTEAFF

V gene: TRBV5-1
J gene: TRBJ1-2
CDR3 protein: CASRIGETNYGYTF

V gene: TRBV7-2
J gene: TRBJ2-3
CDR3 protein: CASSSHSLQGLGTDTQYF

V gene: TRBV30
J gene: TRBJ1-5
CDR3 protein: CAWSAGTLGNQPQHF

V gene: TRBV7-2
J gene: TRBJ2-7
CDR3 protein: CASSFGSGEPYEQYF

V gene: TRBV6-6
J gene: TRBJ1-1
CDR3 protein: CASSYGIGWNTEAFF

V gene: TRBV11-2
J gene: TRBJ2-1
CDR3 protein: CASRIRDRHYNEQFF

V gene: TRBV2
J gene: TRBJ2-1
CDR3 protein: CASNLAGGQGYEQFF

V gene: TRBV6-2/TRBV6-3
J gene: TRBJ1-1
CDR3 protein: CASSYFGGRVNTEAFF

V gene: TRBV25-1
J gene: TRBJ2-1
CDR3 protein: CASSGSNEQFF

V gene: TRBV6-2/TRBV6-3
J gene: TRBJ1-6
CDR3 protein: CASSFDTGYTSPLHF

V gene: TRBV21-1
J gene: TRBJ2-2
CDR3 protein: CASSKAPQGTGELFF

V gene: TRBV7-9
J gene: TRBJ2-3
CDR3 protein: CASSLQGSTDTQYF

V gene: TRBV6-4
J gene: TRBJ2-3
CDR3 protein: CASKPTSGGAHTQYF

V gene: TRBV7-2
J gene: TRBJ1-1
CDR3 protein: CASSLLSPNTEAFF

V gene: TRBV18
J gene: TRBJ2-3
CDR3 protein: CASSPGLPPDTQYF

V gene: TRBV6-2/TRBV6-3
J gene: TRBJ1-5
CDR3 protein: CASSRDSNQPQHF

V gene: TRBV3-1/TRBV3-2
J gene: TRBJ2-7
CDR3 protein: CASSQVRVGEQYF

V gene: TRBV7-2
J gene: TRBJ2-5
CDR3 protein: CASSLLRSETQYF

V gene: TRBV7-8
J gene: TRBJ2-3
CDR3 protein: CASSLQGGSDTQYF